A selection of T cell receptor beta chains follows, all from one sample in a study of response to subunit inactivated influenza vaccine. In TCRdb, the RT-PCR reads were re-called with MiXCR into one record per CDR3 protein. The sample consists of 650,000 or so distinct CDR3 sequences, 13% to 15% of them appearing once. The input for sequencing was PBMCs from blood, taken about 14 days before vaccination. These receptors were collected from a man aged 50 to 60 who received an inactivated influenza vaccine. The CDR3 runs from the conserved cysteine through the conserved F or W. D genes are given only for firm matches. Clone sizes are given selectively: once, few, many, or a class where the clone is expanded.

J: TRBJ2-1
size: few
D: TRBD2
V: TRBV7-9
DNA: TGTGCCAGCAGCTTTATTCCTGGAGCGGGAGCGTCCAATGAGCAGTTCTTC
CDR3: CASSFIPGAGASNEQFF

J: TRBJ2-2
size: many
D: TRBD1
V: TRBV11-2
DNA: TGTGCCGGGGGACAGTTGGCCGGGGAGCTGTTTTTT
CDR3: CAGGQLAGELFF

J: TRBJ2-3
size: .
D: TRBD1
V: TRBV10-3
DNA: TGTGCCATCAGTGAGGGGGGACAGGGGGCGTCAGATACGCAGTATTTT
CDR3: CAISEGGQGASDTQYF

J: TRBJ1-2
size: few
D: TRBD1
V: TRBV27
DNA: TGTGCCAGCAGTAATCAGGGGGCTGGTGGCTACACCTTC
CDR3: CASSNQGAGGYTF

J: TRBJ1-5
size: .
D: .
V: TRBV5-5
DNA: TGTGCCAGCAGCTGGGCCATCAGGGAGCCCCAGCATTTT
CDR3: CASSWAIREPQHF

J: TRBJ1-5
size: many
D: .
V: TRBV12-3/TRBV12-4
DNA: TGTGCCAGCAGTTTAGGACTGGGCAGAGTTCAGCCCCAGCATTTT
CDR3: CASSLGLGRVQPQHF

J: TRBJ2-7
size: .
D: .
V: TRBV10-3
DNA: TGTGCCATCAGATTAAACAGGGACCCCTACGAGCAGTACTTC
CDR3: CAIRLNRDPYEQYF

J: TRBJ1-2
size: few
D: TRBD1
V: TRBV5-1
DNA: TGCGCCAGCAGCCCCGGGACAGCAGCTAACTATGGCTACACCTTC
CDR3: CASSPGTAANYGYTF

J: TRBJ2-2
size: .
D: .
V: TRBV19
DNA: TGTGCCAGTAGTATAACACTAGCCCACGGCACCGGGGAGCTGTTTTTT
CDR3: CASSITLAHGTGELFF

J: TRBJ2-1
size: many
D: TRBD2
V: TRBV10-3
DNA: TGTGCCATCAGCGGGAGGTTAGACAGTGAGCAGTTCTTC
CDR3: CAISGRLDSEQFF

J: TRBJ1-2
size: many
D: TRBD1
V: TRBV12-3/TRBV12-4
DNA: TGTGCCAGCAGTCGACAGGGAACTCTTGGTGGCTACACCTTC
CDR3: CASSRQGTLGGYTF

J: TRBJ2-2
size: few
D: .
V: TRBV30
DNA: TGTGCCTGGAGCCTATGGAGAGGGAGAGGGGAGCTGTTTTTT
CDR3: CAWSLWRGRGELFF

J: TRBJ2-3
size: few
D: .
V: TRBV3-1
DNA: TGTGCCAGCAGCCCACCCCCAGGAGATACGCAGTATTTT
CDR3: CASSPPPGDTQYF

J: TRBJ1-4
size: few
D: .
V: TRBV28
DNA: TGTGCCAGCACCGAGACACGCCAGTCTGAAAAACTGTTTTTT
CDR3: CASTETRQSEKLFF

J: TRBJ2-1
size: .
D: .
V: TRBV6-2/TRBV6-3
DNA: TGTGCCAGCAGTTATGACTACCCTGAGCAGTTCTTC
CDR3: CASSYDYPEQFF

J: TRBJ2-7
size: .
D: .
V: TRBV10-3
DNA: TGTGCCGCTCGCATAGCGGAAAATCCCAACTACGAGCAGTACTTC
CDR3: CAARIAENPNYEQYF

J: TRBJ2-7
size: many
D: .
V: TRBV5-6
DNA: TGTGCCAGCAGCTTGGCCAGGGAGCAGTACTTC
CDR3: CASSLAREQYF

J: TRBJ2-3
size: .
D: .
V: TRBV29-1
DNA: TGCAGCGTTGGGCCCCAGGGGCCCACAGATACGCAGTATTTT
CDR3: CSVGPQGPTDTQYF

J: TRBJ1-1
size: few
D: .
V: TRBV6-1
DNA: TGTGCCAGCACCAACAGACGGAACATCCCTACGGAGGCTTTCTTT
CDR3: CASTNRRNIPTEAFF

J: TRBJ1-4
size: .
D: TRBD1
V: TRBV7-8
DNA: TGTGCCAGCAGCGTAGCGCTGTATGACAGGGGTTGGAAACTGTTTTTT
CDR3: CASSVALYDRGWKLFF

J: TRBJ1-5
size: .
D: .
V: TRBV20-1
DNA: TGCAGTGCCACCGGAGGGGTGTATAGCAATCAGCCCCAGCATTTT
CDR3: CSATGGVYSNQPQHF

J: TRBJ2-1
size: .
D: .
V: TRBV29-1
DNA: TGCAGCCTCTTGCACCGGGGACACAATGAGCAGTTCTTC
CDR3: CSLLHRGHNEQFF

J: TRBJ2-3
size: many
D: TRBD2
V: TRBV10-3
DNA: TGTGCCATCAAAGGACTAGCGGGGCGCACAGATACGCAGTATTTT
CDR3: CAIKGLAGRTDTQYF

J: TRBJ2-7
size: many
D: .
V: TRBV7-9
DNA: TGTGCCAGCAGCTCCAAAGACACCTACGAGCAGTACTTC
CDR3: CASSSKDTYEQYF

J: TRBJ2-3
size: many
D: TRBD2
V: TRBV7-9
DNA: TGTGCCAGCAGCCTGAGGACTAGCGGGAGAGTAGATACGCAGTATTTT
CDR3: CASSLRTSGRVDTQYF

J: TRBJ2-1
size: .
D: .
V: TRBV29-1
DNA: TGCAGCGTTGGACGACAGACCGCCTACAATGAGCAGTTCTTC
CDR3: CSVGRQTAYNEQFF

J: TRBJ2-1
size: few
D: .
V: TRBV5-1
DNA: TGCGCCAGCACCACCCCGGTCGGGGTCCATGAGCAGTTCTTC
CDR3: CASTTPVGVHEQFF

J: TRBJ2-7
size: few
D: TRBD2
V: TRBV7-2
DNA: TGTGCCAGCAGCTTAGCCCCCAGGGATATTAGCGGGAGTGCCTACGAGCAGTACTTC
CDR3: CASSLAPRDISGSAYEQYF

J: TRBJ2-1
size: many
D: TRBD2
V: TRBV29-1
DNA: TGCAGCGTTGCAGCGGGATGGGAGAATGAGCAGTTCTTC
CDR3: CSVAAGWENEQFF

J: TRBJ2-1
size: few
D: TRBD2
V: TRBV6-2/TRBV6-3
DNA: TGTGCCAGCAGTCCCCATAGCGGGGGTTGGGAGCAGTTCTTC
CDR3: CASSPHSGGWEQFF

J: TRBJ2-2
size: few
D: .
V: TRBV2
DNA: TGTGCCAGCAGGGACAGACTGAACACCGGGGAGCTGTTTTTT
CDR3: CASRDRLNTGELFF

J: TRBJ2-7
size: .
D: .
V: TRBV20-1
DNA: TGCAGTGCTGATGCTCAGAACGGCTTCTACGAGCAGTACTTC
CDR3: CSADAQNGFYEQYF

J: TRBJ2-3
size: few
D: .
V: TRBV20-1
DNA: TGCAGTGCTAGAGAACTGGAGACAGTCACAGATACGCAGTATTTT
CDR3: CSARELETVTDTQYF

J: TRBJ2-1
size: few
D: TRBD2
V: TRBV6-2/TRBV6-3
DNA: TGTGCCAGCAGTTACTCGAAAGCGGGAGTGTCCCTCATCTCCTACAATGAGCAGTTCTTC
CDR3: CASSYSKAGVSLISYNEQFF

J: TRBJ2-7
size: few
D: .
V: TRBV7-6
DNA: TGTGCCAGCAGCTTACGGGACACAAACTACGAGCAGTACTTC
CDR3: CASSLRDTNYEQYF

J: TRBJ2-2
size: few
D: .
V: TRBV7-7
DNA: TGTGCCAGCAGCTTCGCACCGTCCGGGGAGCTGTTTTTT
CDR3: CASSFAPSGELFF

J: TRBJ2-5
size: few
D: .
V: TRBV7-8
DNA: TGTGCCAGCAGCCCCCGACACGGAGGGGGTGAGACCCAGTACTTC
CDR3: CASSPRHGGGETQYF

J: TRBJ1-6
size: .
D: .
V: TRBV12-3/TRBV12-4
DNA: TGTGCCAGCAGTTTAACCAATAATTCACCCCTCCACTTT
CDR3: CASSLTNNSPLHF

J: TRBJ1-5
size: few
D: .
V: TRBV6-2/TRBV6-3
DNA: TGTGCCAGCAGGGAATCTTTGCGCCCAGGGAGCAATCAGCCCCAGCATTTT
CDR3: CASRESLRPGSNQPQHF

J: TRBJ2-2
size: many
D: .
V: TRBV29-1
DNA: TGCAGCGTTAAGGGACACTCGACCACCGGGGAGCTGTTTTTT
CDR3: CSVKGHSTTGELFF

J: TRBJ1-6
size: .
D: .
V: TRBV3-1
DNA: TGTGCCAGCAGCCAAGATATTTGGAATTCACCCCTCCACTTT
CDR3: CASSQDIWNSPLHF

J: TRBJ2-2
size: few
D: .
V: TRBV6-5
DNA: TGTGCCAGCAGTTATCCAGGGGCCACCGGGGAGCTGTTTTTT
CDR3: CASSYPGATGELFF

J: TRBJ2-5
size: .
D: TRBD2
V: TRBV12-3/TRBV12-4
DNA: TGTGCCAGCAGTTTAAGCTTCGGGGGGGCCGGCGATGAGACCCAGTACTTC
CDR3: CASSLSFGGAGDETQYF

J: TRBJ2-3
size: few
D: TRBD2
V: TRBV20-1
DNA: TGCAGTGCTAGGGGGGGGAATACGCAGTATTTT
CDR3: CSARGGNTQYF

J: TRBJ2-3
size: few
D: TRBD2
V: TRBV7-9
DNA: TGTGCCAGCAGACCCCTCCTAGCGGGGCTCACAGATACGCAGTATTTT
CDR3: CASRPLLAGLTDTQYF

J: TRBJ2-3
size: .
D: .
V: TRBV20-1
DNA: TGCAGTGCTAGTCAGGACAAAGGAGGCCCGGGGACAGATACGCAGTATTTT
CDR3: CSASQDKGGPGTDTQYF

J: TRBJ2-5
size: .
D: .
V: TRBV3-1
DNA: TGTGCCAGCAGCAGCGGGACAGATGAAGAGACCCAGTACTTC
CDR3: CASSSGTDEETQYF

J: TRBJ2-1
size: .
D: TRBD1
V: TRBV29-1
DNA: TGCAGCGTGGACGGGACAGACTCTCGGGGTGTCAATGAGCAGTTCTTC
CDR3: CSVDGTDSRGVNEQFF

J: TRBJ1-5
size: .
D: .
V: TRBV16
DNA: TGTGCCAGCAGCCGGCTAGTTATAAGCAATCAGCCCCAGCATTTT
CDR3: CASSRLVISNQPQHF

J: TRBJ2-2
size: .
D: .
V: TRBV2
DNA: TGTGCCAGCAGTGATGGGGGGTATAGAGGCACCGGGGAGCTGTTTTTT
CDR3: CASSDGGYRGTGELFF

J: TRBJ2-1
size: many
D: TRBD2
V: TRBV10-3
DNA: TGTGCCGTCCTTACTAGCGGGAGTTACAATGAGCAGTTCTTC
CDR3: CAVLTSGSYNEQFF

J: TRBJ1-1
size: few
D: TRBD1
V: TRBV11-2
DNA: TGTGCCAGCAGCTCCAGACAGGGGTGGACTGAAGCTTTCTTT
CDR3: CASSSRQGWTEAFF

J: TRBJ2-7
size: few
D: .
V: TRBV6-5
DNA: TGTGCCAGCATGGGCAGCTCCTACGAGCAGTACTTC
CDR3: CASMGSSYEQYF

J: TRBJ1-5
size: .
D: .
V: TRBV15
DNA: TGTGCCACCAGCCAGGGAGGAAATAGCAATCAGCCCCAGCATTTT
CDR3: CATSQGGNSNQPQHF

J: TRBJ2-7
size: .
D: .
V: TRBV30
DNA: TGTGCCTGGAGTGTACGGGCTCCGCGTTACGAGCAGTACTTC
CDR3: CAWSVRAPRYEQYF

J: TRBJ2-5
size: few
D: .
V: TRBV4-2
DNA: TGTGCCAGCAGCCAAGACTTGGCAGCGACTCAAGAGACCCAGTACTTC
CDR3: CASSQDLAATQETQYF

J: TRBJ2-7
size: .
D: TRBD2
V: TRBV7-2
DNA: TGTGCCAGCAGCGGGGAGGGAGGGATTGGCGAGCAGTACTTC
CDR3: CASSGEGGIGEQYF

J: TRBJ2-7
size: few
D: TRBD2
V: TRBV20-1
DNA: TGCAGTGCCGAAGGACTAGCGCGATTTTACGAGCAGTACTTC
CDR3: CSAEGLARFYEQYF

J: TRBJ2-3
size: .
D: .
V: TRBV20-1
DNA: TGCAGTGCTCCCGTCGGTAGCACAGATACGCAGTATTTT
CDR3: CSAPVGSTDTQYF

J: TRBJ2-1
size: .
D: .
V: TRBV11-2
DNA: TGTGCCAGCAGCTCGGGGGCTGAGCAGTTCTTC
CDR3: CASSSGAEQFF